Each of the 30 T cell receptor beta chains below was sequenced from the same sample in a study of T cells in Graves' hyperthyroidism and ophthalmopathy. Amplification of TCR beta CDR3 regions was performed using RNA transcripts as template. HTBI primers were the set used in a first-round RT-PCR of the TCR CDR3. TCRdb re-analysed the multiplex PCR reads in MiXCR, keeping a single row per CDR3 protein. The repertoire has about 760,000 distinct CDR3 sequences, 35% of them found once; the top ten carry around 32%. Source material: blood. These receptors originate from a woman aged 35 to 49 with Graves' hyperthyroidism.

This clonotype was seen a handful of times. The V and J genes are TRBV2 and TRBJ2-5; D is possibly TRBD1 (5 bases). Trimming removed 6 bases from V and 2 bases from J, with 16 bases in between. The CDR3 is made up of 15 amino acids. Germline CDR1 is SNHLY and CDR2 is FYNNEI. CDR3 residues: CASSQGGAEQETQYF. The CDR3 DNA reads as TGTGCCAGCAGCCAAGGTGGGGCGGAACAAGAGACCCAGTACTTC.

This clonotype is a singleton in its sample. The CDR3 protein is CSGLAEISSYNEQYF. CDR3 DNA sequence: TGCAGTGGACTAGCGGAGATAAGCTCCTACAATGAGCAGTACTTC. The chain employs TRBV20-1 and TRBJ2-7; 9 bases are a match to TRBD2. The CDR3 extends over 15 amino acids. Germline lookup yields CDR1 DFQATT and CDR2 SNEGSKA (reference sequence). J was trimmed by 7 bases and V by 7 bases; bases with no gene match: 17.

A note on this clonotype: Sequence at one end of the junction differs from germline and may be a read error. This chain connects TRBV20-1 to TRBJ2-7; D is perhaps TRBD1 (5 bases). This CDR3 spans 14 amino acids. CDR1 is DFQATT and CDR2 is SNEGSKA in the germline V gene (reference sequence). The CDR3 loop reads CSARDGAGNYGQYF. The CDR3 nucleotides read TGCAGTGCTAGAGATGGGGCAGGGAACTACGGGCAGTACTTC.

V gene TRBV7-2 combines with J gene TRBJ1-2; D might be TRBD1 (6 bases). Germline V gives CDR1 SGHTA, CDR2 FQGNSA. V was trimmed by 5 bases and J by 0 bases, leaving 13 bases between them. The length of the CDR3 is 15 residues. This CDR3 is CASSPVTGSNYGYTF. The CDR3 region has the DNA TGTGCCAGCAGCCCGGTTACAGGGTCTAACTATGGCTACACCTTC.

The CDR3 DNA follows: TGTGCCAGCAGGCCCCAGGCTCGGCCCACTGAAGCTTTCTTT. This gives the protein CASRPQARPTEAFF. The chain uses TRBV6-5 and TRBJ1-1; D uncertain. Trimming took off 6 bases at V and 4 bases at J, with 15 bases between the two ends. CDR1 and CDR2 from the germline V gene are MNHEY and SVGAGI. The CDR3 spans 14 residues.

This sequence joins TRBV25-1 and TRBJ1-5, with a possible D match to TRBD1 (6 bases). Germline V CDR1 and CDR2: MGHDK, SYGVNS. The CDR3 is 14 residues long. With 6 bases removed from V and 10 bases from J, the gap between germline ends came to 19 bases. The CDR3 bases are TGTGCCAGCAGCCAAACAAGGACAGTCCAACCCCAGCATTTT. It translates to CASSQTRTVQPQHF.

This clonotype was observed a handful of times. The chain joins TRBV12-3 or TRBV12-4 to TRBJ1-1; no definite D call. CDR3 length: 15 amino acids. The V and J ends lost 3 bases and 1 base respectively, with 12 bases between them. As DNA, the CDR3 is TGTGCCAGCAGTTTGTTGCTGAGACAGAACACTGAAGCTTTCTTT. Encoded protein: CASSLLLRQNTEAFF.

The table lists this clonotype with many counts. The genes are TRBV20-1 and TRBJ2-7; 7 bases map to TRBD2. The CDR3 is 13 residues long. In germline, CDR1 is DFQATT, CDR2 SNEGSKA (reference sequence). V dropped 7 bases and J dropped 4; count of bases not matched to a gene: 10. The CDR3 here is CSVAGLADYEQYF. In DNA, the CDR3 is TGCAGTGTAGCGGGCCTAGCGGATTACGAGCAGTACTTC.

A remark on this clonotype: Given a much more abundant clone one base away, this may be a read error. V gene TRBV29-1 combines with J gene TRBJ1-2; 9 bases are a match to TRBD1. The CDR3 is 12 residues long. The trim removed 3 bases at V and 4 bases at J, leaving 0 bases unmatched. Germline values: CDR1 SQVTM, CDR2 ANQGSEA. The CDR3, as DNA: TGCAGCGTTGAGACAGGGGGCTATGGCTACACCTTC. Translation: CSVETGGYGYTF.

This clonotype was observed at least ten times. The chain couples TRBV5-1 to TRBJ1-2, with 7 nucleotides matching TRBD1. Per the germline V gene, CDR1 is SGHRS and CDR2 is YFSETQ. The CDR3 loop spans 14 amino acids. The V and J ends lost 0 bases and 8 bases, in that order; junction bases with no gene match: 7. The CDR3 spells CASSLAGQEYGYTF. The CDR3 nucleotides read TGCGCCAGCAGCTTGGCCGGACAGGAATACGGCTACACCTTC.

This clonotype was counted at least ten times. This chain uses TRBV10-2 with TRBJ2-5, with D possibly TRBD2 on 5 matching bases. The V end was cut by 3 bases, the J end by 5 bases, with 10 bases between. Germline values: CDR1 WSHSY, CDR2 SAAADI. This CDR3 contains 13 residues. This chain's CDR3 is CASSDLAIETQYF. The CDR3 nucleotides are TGCGCCAGCAGTGACCTAGCTATCGAGACCCAGTACTTC.

This clonotype was seen repeatedly, ten times or more. The chain joins TRBV20-1 to TRBJ1-1; the D is unclear. CDR1 is DFQATT and CDR2 is SNEGSKA in the germline V gene (reference sequence). The CDR3 is made up of 10 amino acids. Trimming pared 3 bases from V and 8 bases from J, leaving 7 bases between. Written as DNA, the CDR3 is TGCAGTGCTAGTCACGACGAAGCTTTCTTT. Its translation is CSASHDEAFF.

The rearrangement joins TRBV10-3 to TRBJ2-6; D may be TRBD2 (5 bases). The V gene lost 8 bases and the J gene lost 1 base, with 9 bases spanning the gap. The CDR3 is 14 amino acids. In germline, CDR1 is ENHRY, CDR2 SYGVKD. The CDR3 protein is CAILGESGANVLTF. CDR3 coding DNA: TGTGCCATCCTGGGAGAATCTGGGGCCAACGTCCTGACTTTC.

The CDR3 loop reads CASSVLGRNTEAFF. Here the CDR3 DNA reads TGTGCCAGCAGTGTACTGGGGCGGAACACTGAAGCTTTCTTT. This chain connects TRBV6-5 to TRBJ1-1; tentative D call: TRBD1 (5 bases). CDR3 length equals 14 residues. The V and J ends lost 5 bases and 1 base respectively, with 11 bases between them. Germline values: CDR1 MNHEY, CDR2 SVGAGI.

With regard to this clonotype: A junction boundary mismatches the germline segment, possibly from a read error. CDR3 protein: CASLSCGGYIF. The CDR3 region has the DNA TGTGCCAGTTTGAGTTGTGGTGGCTACATCTTC. The J gene is TRBJ1-2, the V gene TRBV2; D gene ambiguous. The germline V gene encodes CDR1 SNHLY and CDR2 FYNNEI. There are 11 residues in the CDR3.

This clonotype was counted ten times or more. The J gene is TRBJ2-6, the V gene TRBV7-8, with D uncertain. The CDR3 length is 15 residues. The germline gives CDR1 SGHVS, CDR2 FQNEAQ. V dropped 4 bases and J dropped 3 bases, with 10 bases sitting between them. The CDR3 DNA follows: TGTGCCAGCAGCTCCCCCCGCCGTGGGGCCAACGTCCTGACTTTC. Encoded protein: CASSSPRRGANVLTF.

In this sample, this clonotype turned up many times. This chain connects TRBV7-2 to TRBJ2-7, with 7 bases identical to TRBD2. The CDR3 is 15 residues long. The germline gives CDR1 SGHTA, CDR2 FQGNSA. V lost 7 bases to trimming and J lost 4 bases; unmatched junction nucleotides: 13. The CDR3 region has the DNA TGTGCCAGCACCCCACGGGGGACGGGGGGTTACGAGCAGTACTTC. The encoded protein is CASTPRGTGGYEQYF. Full variable domain (outside the CDR3, taken from reference TRBV7-2 and TRBJ2-7): GAGVSQSPSNKVTEKGKDVELRCDPISGHTALYWYRQSLGQGLEFLIYFQGNSAPDKSGLPSDRFSAERTGGSVSTLTIQRTQQEDSAVYLCASTPRGTGGYEQYFGPGTRLTVT.

Concerning this clonotype itself: This may stem from a read error, because a much larger clone lies one nucleotide away. The gene calls are TRBV7-6 and TRBJ2-7; 8 bases agree with TRBD1. This CDR3 region has 14 residues. Germline V CDR1 and CDR2: SGHVS, FNYEAQ. The CDR3 bases are TGTGCCAGCAGCTTACCGGCAGGGGGCTACGAGCAGTGCTTC. Protein sequence: CASSLPAGGYEQCF.

This clonotype was seen ten or more times. The rearrangement uses TRBV7-2 and TRBJ1-6, with D uncertain. CDR3 length equals 15 residues. Deletions cut 1 base from V and 9 bases from J, with 13 bases between. Per the germline V gene, CDR1 is SGHTA and CDR2 is FQGNSA. The CDR3 DNA is TGTGCCAGCAGCTTAGTCGGCAGTAACGGTTCACCCCTCCACTTT. Its translation: CASSLVGSNGSPLHF.

As regards this clonotype: Just one base apart from a much larger clone, this may be a read error. The chain is built from TRBV7-2 and TRBJ2-7; 8 nucleotides match TRBD1. Trimming cost V 5 bases and J 1 base; bases outside gene matches: 7. CDR1 and CDR2 (germline): SGHTA, FQGNSA. This CDR3 region has 15 residues. This CDR3 reads CASSLRGHDSYEQYF. The CDR3 DNA sequence: TGTGCCAGCAGCCTCAGGGGGCATGATTCCTACGAGCAGTACTTC. Filled out from reference TRBV7-2 and TRBJ2-7, the complete variable domain reads GAGVSQSPSNKVTEKGKDVELRCDPISGHTALYWYRQSLGQGLEFLIYFQGNSAPDKSGLPSDRFSAERTGGSVSTLTIQRTQQEDSAVYLCASSLRGHDSYEQYFGPGTRLTVT.

This clonotype has just a few counts. This rearrangement joins TRBV5-1 to TRBJ2-7; D uncertain. The CDR3 has 15 amino acids. Germline-derived CDR1 and CDR2 are SGHRS and YFSETQ. V was shortened by 0 bases and J by 1 base, with 11 bases between the two germline ends. CDR3 DNA sequence: TGCGCCAGCAGCTTGGGTCTTACCGCTTCCTACGAGCAGTACTTC. Amino acids: CASSLGLTASYEQYF.

There are many counts of this clonotype. The J gene is TRBJ1-6, the V gene TRBV7-3; a possible D gene is TRBD1 (5 bases). Germline V CDR1 and CDR2: SGHTA, FQGTGA. V lost 5 bases, J lost 7 bases, and 12 bases lay in between. The CDR3 is 14 residues long. CDR3 sequence reads: CASSPGGRNSPLHF. The CDR3 DNA reads TGTGCCAGCAGCCCGGGGGGGAGAAATTCACCCCTCCACTTT.

The DNA for the CDR3 is TGTGCCAGCAGTTTGGGTAACGAGTACGAGCAGTACTTC. Translation gives CASSLGNEYEQYF. The V call is TRBV12-3 or TRBV12-4, the J call TRBJ2-7; D gene unclear. The CDR3 is 13 amino acids. V was clipped by 3 bases and J by 4 bases, with 10 bases between them.

This clonotype was seen only once. The chain links TRBV7-2 to TRBJ2-7; D is unresolved. V shed 5 bases and J shed 6 bases, with 20 bases lying between them. Germline V gene sequence: CDR1 SGHTA, CDR2 FQGNSA. The CDR3 loop spans 15 amino acids. The CDR3 is CASSPRFKAMAEQYF. DNA of the CDR3: TGTGCCAGCAGCCCTCGATTTAAGGCCATGGCCGAGCAGTACTTC. Looking up the rest from reference TRBV7-2 and TRBJ2-7 gives the full variable domain: GAGVSQSPSNKVTEKGKDVELRCDPISGHTALYWYRQSLGQGLEFLIYFQGNSAPDKSGLPSDRFSAERTGGSVSTLTIQRTQQEDSAVYLCASSPRFKAMAEQYFGPGTRLTVT.

This clonotype was seen a single time. The CDR3 DNA is TGTGCCAGCAGCCCCCCCGGGACTAGCGACACAGATACGCAGTATTTT. Protein: CASSPPGTSDTDTQYF. The chain links TRBV7-9 to TRBJ2-3; 10 nucleotides match TRBD2. This CDR3 is 16 amino acids long. Per germline, CDR1 SEHNR and CDR2 FQNEAQ (reference sequence). V was pared by 5 bases and J by 2 bases, with 7 bases of the junction left unmatched.

The gene calls are TRBV4-3 and TRBJ2-5; 7 bases match TRBD1. V gave up 4 bases and J gave up 5 bases; unmatched junction bases: 10. CDR3 size: 15 residues. Germline CDR1 LGHNA, CDR2 YSLEER. Here the CDR3 DNA reads TGCGCCAGCAGCCGTACAAAAGGGACAGCCGAGACCCAGTACTTC. It codes for CASSRTKGTAETQYF.

This clonotype has only one observation. The chain links TRBV7-2 to TRBJ2-5, with 8 positions matching TRBD2. CDR3 length: 16 amino acids. Germline assignment: CDR1 SGHTA and CDR2 FQGNSA. J was trimmed by 5 bases and V by 1 base; bases with no gene match: 9. CDR3 sequence: CASSLDSGRMGETQYF. CDR3 in DNA: TGTGCCAGCAGCTTAGACAGCGGGAGAATGGGGGAGACCCAGTACTTC.

Many counts were recorded for this clonotype. The chain joins TRBV24-1 to TRBJ1-2; possibly TRBD1 for D (5 bases). Trimming stripped 3 bases from V and 2 bases from J, with 6 bases between. The germline gives CDR1 KGHDR, CDR2 SFDVKD. CDR3 length equals 13 residues. The CDR3 DNA follows: TGTGCCACCAGTGATAAGGGGAACTATGGCTACACCTTC. This sequence encodes CATSDKGNYGYTF.

This clonotype showed up just a few times. The V call is TRBV6-5, the J call TRBJ2-7; TRBD2 aligns across 7 bases. The CDR3 length is 15 residues. Germline V gene lookup returns CDR1 MNHEY and CDR2 SVGAGI. V gave up 2 bases and J gave up 4 bases; unmatched junction bases: 8. CDR3 nucleotides: TGTGCCAGCAGTTACGGGGCGGGAGTGGGTTACGAGCAGTACTTC. This sequence encodes CASSYGAGVGYEQYF.

The CDR3 sequence is CASSPQENVGNSPLHF. DNA of the CDR3: TGTGCCAGCAGCCCTCAGGAGAACGTCGGTAATTCACCCCTCCACTTT. V usage is TRBV7-2 and J usage is TRBJ1-6; D gene ambiguous. The length of the CDR3 is 16 residues. Trimming shortened V by 5 bases and J by 6 bases, and 17 bases separated the two germline ends. Germline CDR1 reads SGHTA; CDR2 reads FQGNSA.